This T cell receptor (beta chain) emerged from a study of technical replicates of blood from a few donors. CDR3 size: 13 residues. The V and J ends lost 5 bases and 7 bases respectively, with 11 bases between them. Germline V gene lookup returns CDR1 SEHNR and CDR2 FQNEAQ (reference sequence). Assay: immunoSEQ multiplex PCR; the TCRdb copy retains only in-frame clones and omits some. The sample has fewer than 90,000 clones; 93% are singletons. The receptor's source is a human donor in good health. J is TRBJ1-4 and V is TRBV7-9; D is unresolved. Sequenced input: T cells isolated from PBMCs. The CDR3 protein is CASSLRAGEKLFF. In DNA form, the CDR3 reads TGTGCCAGCAGCCTTAGGGCGGGTGAAAAACTGTTTTTT.